The 14 T cell receptor beta chains reported below all come from one sample, sequenced in a study of cytotoxic CD8 clonotypes in ibrutinib-treated CLL. Profiling relied on immunoSEQ multiplex PCR, and the TCRdb table lists in-frame clones only, not all of them. The sample carries hundreds of thousands of clones, 67% recorded once. This sample comprised PBMCs, obtained after 36 months of ibrutinib treatment. These receptors all come from a human donor with chronic lymphocytic leukemia.

In this sample, this clone turned up a few times. The CDR3 loop is CASRGPGSNQPQHF. CDR3 in DNA: TGTGCCAGCAGGGGTCCGGGGAGCAATCAGCCCCAGCATTTT. This rearrangement joins TRBV27 to TRBJ1-5, with unresolved D. The V and J ends lost 6 bases and 1 base respectively, with 10 bases between them. The CDR3 has 14 residues. Germline CDR1 MNHEY, CDR2 SMNVEV (reference sequence).

This clone showed up just a few times. V is TRBV15 and J is TRBJ2-1; the D is unclear. The CDR3 contains 13 residues. Germline CDR1 LNHNV, CDR2 YYDKDF (reference sequence). Trimming took off 2 bases at V and 5 bases at J, with 7 bases between the two ends. The CDR3 loop is CATSRSSNNEQFF. Here the CDR3 DNA reads TGTGCCACCAGCAGATCCTCGAACAATGAGCAGTTCTTC. Combining the CDR3 with reference TRBV15 and TRBJ2-1 gives the whole variable domain DAMVIQNPRYQVTQFGKPVTLSCSQTLNHNVMYWYQQKSSQAPKLLFHYYDKDFNNEADTPDNFQSRRPNTSFCFLDIRSPGLGDTAMYLCATSRSSNNEQFFGPGTRLTVL.

The rearrangement uses TRBV5-1 and TRBJ1-3; D not certain. CDR1 SGHRS and CDR2 YFSETQ come from the germline V gene. This CDR3 spans 17 amino acids. V was cut by 0 bases and J by 2 bases, with 15 bases left in between. This CDR3 reads CASSLGPGTSAGNTIYF. The CDR3 DNA reads as TGCGCCAGCAGCTTGGGGCCGGGTACCTCGGCTGGAAACACCATATATTTT.

This rearrangement joins TRBV6-5 to TRBJ2-5, with D perhaps TRBD1 (6 bases). Trimming removed 0 bases from V and 0 bases from J, with 8 bases in between. The CDR3 has 15 residues. Germline-derived CDR1 and CDR2 are MNHEY and SVGAGI. The CDR3 region has the DNA TGTGCCAGCAGTTACTCCGGGACAAACCAAGAGACCCAGTACTTC. It yields the protein CASSYSGTNQETQYF.

This sequence joins TRBV5-1 and TRBJ1-3, with a tentative D call TRBD1 (6 bases). Germline loops: CDR1 SGHRS, CDR2 YFSETQ. The CDR3 length is 15 residues. Trimming took off 4 bases at V and 1 base at J, with 12 bases between the two ends. CDR3 DNA sequence: TGCGCCAGCAGCCAGCAAGGGGGATCTGGAAACACCATATATTTT. Translating it yields CASSQQGGSGNTIYF. Combining the CDR3 with reference TRBV5-1 and TRBJ1-3 gives the whole variable domain KAGVTQTPRYLIKTRGQQVTLSCSPISGHRSVSWYQQTPGQGLQFLFEYFSETQRNKGNFPGRFSGRQFSNSRSEMNVSTLELGDSALYLCASSQQGGSGNTIYFGEGSWLTVV.

This chain uses TRBV5-1 with TRBJ2-1; possible D gene TRBD1, 5 bases. Germline-derived CDR1 and CDR2 are SGHRS and YFSETQ. The CDR3 is 14 amino acids. The germline V and J ends were trimmed by 3 bases and 6 bases, with 13 bases remaining between them. CDR3 residues: CASSSDSLPNEQFF. The CDR3 coding sequence is TGCGCCAGCAGCTCAGACAGCTTACCCAATGAGCAGTTCTTC.

V is TRBV11-2 and J is TRBJ2-1; possible D gene TRBD1, 5 bases. V was shortened by 1 base and J by 7 bases, with 11 bases between the two germline ends. Germline CDR1 is SGHAT and CDR2 is FQNNGV. The CDR3 loop spans 14 amino acids. Here the CDR3 DNA reads TGTGCCAGCAGCTTAGTAAGAGGACATAATGAGCAGTTCTTC. Translated: CASSLVRGHNEQFF.

In this sample, this clone turned up a few times. The CDR3 here is CASSRQAAGTEAFF. CDR3 bases: TGTGCCAGTAGTCGACAGGCCGCGGGAACTGAAGCTTTCTTT. This sequence joins TRBV19 and TRBJ1-1, with D possibly being TRBD1 (6 bases). This CDR3 is 14 amino acids long. Per the germline V gene, CDR1 is LNHDA and CDR2 is SQIVND (reference sequence). The V end was cut by 5 bases, the J end by 5 bases, with 15 bases between.

The chain carries TRBV25-1 and TRBJ1-2; no firm D call. V lost 6 bases and J 12 bases, leaving 17 bases between the germline ends. The CDR3 runs 12 residues. Germline CDR1 MGHDK, CDR2 SYGVNS. The CDR3 here is CASSSFLTGHTF. CDR3 DNA: TGTGCCAGCAGCTCCTTTTTGACGGGCCACACCTTC.

V is TRBV4-2 and J is TRBJ1-2; D remains unclear. With 0 bases removed from V and 5 bases from J, the gap between germline ends came to 13 bases. CDR1 is LGHNA and CDR2 is YNFKEQ in the germline V gene. This CDR3 contains 15 residues. The CDR3 DNA follows: TGTGCCAGCAGCCAAGAAAGGGTAGAGCCTTATGGCTACACCTTC. Translating gives CASSQERVEPYGYTF.

The CDR3 coding sequence is TGTGCCAGCAGCTTAAGTAGACTAGCGGATTACAATGAGCAGTTCTTC. It codes for CASSLSRLADYNEQFF. The chain joins TRBV7-9 to TRBJ2-1; TRBD2 aligns across 9 bases. V lost 2 bases and J lost 4; bases outside the gene matches: 6. CDR1 and CDR2 (germline): SEHNR, FQNEAQ (reference sequence). This CDR3 comprises 16 residues.

V is TRBV4-2 and J is TRBJ2-5; 9 positions agree with TRBD2. CDR1 and CDR2 from the germline V gene are LGHNA and YNFKEQ. The CDR3 runs 20 residues. The ends lost 6 bases at V and 2 bases at J; junction bases unmatched: 22. The CDR3: CASSRRRGRGGRGFQETQYF. CDR3 in DNA: TGTGCCAGCAGTCGCCGAAGGGGGCGGGGGGGCAGAGGATTTCAAGAGACCCAGTACTTC.

CDR3 region: CASSLSLSETQYF. Here the CDR3 DNA reads TGTGCCAGCAGCTTAAGTTTATCAGAGACCCAGTACTTC. The chain carries TRBV11-2 and TRBJ2-5; D gene ambiguous. Trimming shortened V by 2 bases and J by 4 bases, and 8 bases separated the two germline ends. CDR1 SGHAT and CDR2 FQNNGV come from the germline V gene. CDR3 length equals 13 residues.

This rearrangement joins TRBV6-5 to TRBJ1-1, with D possibly matching TRBD1 (6 bases). The CDR3 length is 13 residues. Germline lookup yields CDR1 MNHEY and CDR2 SVGAGI. V was clipped by 11 bases and J by 11 bases, with 24 bases between them. The CDR3 nucleotides read TGTGCCTGCCGAAGGCTCGGGGGCCTGGGGGCTTTCTTT. As protein: CACRRLGGLGAFF.